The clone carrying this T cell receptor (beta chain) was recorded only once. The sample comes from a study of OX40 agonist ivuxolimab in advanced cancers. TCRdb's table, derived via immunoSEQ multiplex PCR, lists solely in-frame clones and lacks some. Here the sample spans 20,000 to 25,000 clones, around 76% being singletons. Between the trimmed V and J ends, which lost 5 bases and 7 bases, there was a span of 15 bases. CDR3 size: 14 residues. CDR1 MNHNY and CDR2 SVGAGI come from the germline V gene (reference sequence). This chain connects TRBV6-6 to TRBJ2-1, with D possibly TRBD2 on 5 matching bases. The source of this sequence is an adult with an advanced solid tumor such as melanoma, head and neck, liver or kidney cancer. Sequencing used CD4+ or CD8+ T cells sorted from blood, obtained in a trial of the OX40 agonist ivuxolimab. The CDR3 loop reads CASSTRRGRNEQFF. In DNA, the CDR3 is TGTGCCAGCAGTACTCGACGGGGTCGGAATGAGCAGTTCTTC.